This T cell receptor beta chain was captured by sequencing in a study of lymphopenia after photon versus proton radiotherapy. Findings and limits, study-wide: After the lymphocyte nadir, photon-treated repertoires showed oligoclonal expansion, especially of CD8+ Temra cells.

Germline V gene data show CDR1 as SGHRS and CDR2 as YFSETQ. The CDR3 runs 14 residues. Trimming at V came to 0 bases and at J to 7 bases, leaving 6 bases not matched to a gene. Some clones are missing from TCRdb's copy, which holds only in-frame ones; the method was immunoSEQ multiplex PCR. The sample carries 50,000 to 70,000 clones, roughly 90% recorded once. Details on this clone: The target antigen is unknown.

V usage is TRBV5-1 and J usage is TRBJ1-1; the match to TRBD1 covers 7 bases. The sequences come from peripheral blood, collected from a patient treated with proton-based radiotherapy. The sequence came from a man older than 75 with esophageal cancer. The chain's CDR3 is CASSLEGAASEAFF. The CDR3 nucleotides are TGCGCCAGCAGCTTGGAGGGGGCGGCTAGTGAAGCTTTCTTT. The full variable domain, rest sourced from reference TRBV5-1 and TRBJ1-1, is KAGVTQTPRYLIKTRGQQVTLSCSPISGHRSVSWYQQTPGQGLQFLFEYFSETQRNKGNFPGRFSGRQFSNSRSEMNVSTLELGDSALYLCASSLEGAASEAFFGQGTRLTVV.